The 27 T cell receptor beta chains below all came from one sample that was sequenced in a study of brain T cells in children with intractable seizures. TCRdb's copy holds only in-frame clones and misses some; the assay was immunoSEQ multiplex PCR. The data contain fewer than 150,000 clones, around 94% of them seen just once; the ten biggest clones take up 3.8%. Sequenced material: peripheral blood, taken at surgery. These receptors were taken from a boy younger than two with hemimegalencephaly and intractable seizures.

The CDR3 DNA reads TGTGCCAGCAGCCAACCCGCGGGGTTGAGCTCCTATAATTCACCCCTCCACTTT. Amino acid sequence: CASSQPAGLSSYNSPLHF. The chain couples TRBV3-1 (or the pseudogene TRBV3-2) to TRBJ1-6; D call uncertain. The CDR3 sequence is 18 residues long. V shed 2 bases and J shed 0 bases, with 14 bases lying between them. CDR1 is LGHDT, CDR2 YNNKEL, per germline (reference sequence).

The chain couples TRBV27 to TRBJ2-1; 12 bases are a match to TRBD2. Germline CDR1 reads MNHEY; CDR2 reads SMNVEV (reference sequence). Germline trimming cut 5 bases from V and 9 bases from J; bases unmatched to any gene: 11. The CDR3 totals 16 residues. The CDR3 DNA reads TGTGCCAGCAGTATACGTGTACTAGCGGGAGGAGGTGAGCAGTTCTTC. Protein product: CASSIRVLAGGGEQFF.

This chain uses TRBV13 with TRBJ2-1, with D perhaps TRBD2 (7 bases). This CDR3 is built from 14 residues. The germline CDR1 and CDR2 sequences are PRHDT and FYEKMQ (reference sequence). The V end lost 5 bases, the J end lost 8 bases, and 16 bases lay between the germline ends. CDR3 DNA sequence: TGTGCCAGCAGCCGGGGGGCTAGCAGCTATGAGCAGTTCTTC. Encoded protein: CASSRGASSYEQFF. Combining the CDR3 with reference TRBV13 and TRBJ2-1 gives the whole variable domain AAGVIQSPRHLIKEKRETATLKCYPIPRHDTVYWYQQGPGQDPQFLISFYEKMQSDKGSIPDRFSAQQFSDYHSELNMSSLELGDSALYFCASSRGASSYEQFFGPGTRLTVL.

This clone has only one observation. The V gene is TRBV7-3, the J gene TRBJ2-4; possibly TRBD2 for D (6 bases). Germline lookup yields CDR1 SGHTA and CDR2 FQGTGA. Trimming shortened V by 1 base and J by 9 bases, and 7 bases separated the two germline ends. This CDR3 spans 12 amino acids. Here the CDR3 DNA reads TGTGCCAGCAGCTTAATGGGGGGCATTCAGTACTTC. It translates to CASSLMGGIQYF.

The chain combines TRBV7-9 with TRBJ2-6, with D hard to call. There are 17 residues in the CDR3. V lost 5 bases and J lost 2, with 16 bases in between. Germline CDR1 reads SEHNR; CDR2 reads FQNEAQ (reference sequence). CDR3 DNA: TGTGCCAGCAGCCCGCCGGTGGGTGTCACTGGGGCCAACGTCCTGACTTTC. Protein sequence: CASSPPVGVTGANVLTF.

The chain has TRBV11-2 and TRBJ2-1; 11 bases fit TRBD2. The V gene's germline CDR1 is SGHAT and CDR2 FQNNGV. The CDR3 loop spans 16 amino acids. After removal of 2 bases from V and 7 bases from J, the junction contained 7 bases not matched to a gene. The CDR3 bases are TGTGCCAGCAGCTTATTAGCGGGAGGGCCGCGGAATGAGCAGTTCTTC. Translated: CASSLLAGGPRNEQFF.

The chain combines TRBV27 with TRBJ1-4; D not resolved. The germline V gene encodes CDR1 MNHEY and CDR2 SMNVEV (reference sequence). This CDR3 is built from 14 residues. With 5 bases removed from V and 7 bases from J, the gap between germline ends came to 14 bases. The CDR3 DNA reads as TGTGCCAGCAGTCCGTGGGGAATCGGTGAAAAACTGTTTTTT. It is translated as CASSPWGIGEKLFF.

Only one count was recorded for this clone. The J gene is TRBJ2-2, the V gene TRBV9, with D uncertain. Trimming shortened V by 4 bases and J by 7 bases, and 8 bases separated the two germline ends. The CDR3 sequence is 12 residues long. From germline, CDR1 is SGDLS and CDR2 YYNGEE. Here the CDR3 reads CASSPLGGELFF. In nucleotides, the CDR3 is TGTGCCAGCAGCCCGCTCGGCGGGGAGCTGTTTTTT.

J is TRBJ2-1 and V is TRBV7-3; D might be TRBD2 (5 bases). V was pared by 0 bases and J by 2 bases, with 11 bases between. The V gene's germline CDR1 is SGHTA and CDR2 FQGTGA. This CDR3 is 16 amino acids long. CDR3 sequence reads: CASSLTVAWPYNEQFF. The CDR3 DNA reads TGTGCCAGCAGCTTAACGGTAGCGTGGCCCTACAATGAGCAGTTCTTC.

The chain is built from TRBV7-9 and TRBJ1-5, with D unresolved. Trimming stripped 1 base from V and 7 bases from J, with 8 bases between. Looked up from germline, CDR1 is SEHNR and CDR2 is FQNEAQ (reference sequence). CDR3 length: 13 amino acids. The CDR3, as DNA: TGTGCCAGCAGCTTAGACTTCGGCCAGCCCCAGCATTTT. Translated: CASSLDFGQPQHF.

The gene calls are TRBV28 and TRBJ1-2; unclear D gene. CDR1 and CDR2 from the germline V gene are MDHEN and SYDVKM. This CDR3 contains 14 residues. V lost 3 bases and J 5 bases, leaving 13 bases between the germline ends. This chain's CDR3 is CASSFTWAEYGYTF. CDR3 sequence (DNA): TGTGCCAGCAGTTTTACTTGGGCGGAGTATGGCTACACCTTC.

This rearrangement joins TRBV18 to TRBJ2-1; 8 bases are shared with TRBD2. J gave up 9 bases and V 3 bases, and 10 bases lay outside the gene matches. Germline loops: CDR1 KGHSH, CDR2 LQKENI. The CDR3 is made up of 15 amino acids. For the CDR3, the DNA is TGTGCCAGCTCACCCAGCTCTTGGGCGGGGGGTGAGCAGTTCTTC. Its translation is CASSPSSWAGGEQFF. Drawing the rest from reference TRBV18 and TRBJ2-1, the complete variable domain is NAGVMQNPRHLVRRRGQEARLRCSPMKGHSHVYWYRQLPEEGLKFMVYLQKENIIDESGMPKERFSAEFPKEGPSILRIQQVVRGDSAAYFCASSPSSWAGGEQFFGPGTRLTVL.

On this clone itself: A read error may account for a junction end that differs from germline. V is TRBV7-3 and J is TRBJ2-1; D unresolved. This CDR3 region has 15 residues. Germline CDR1 reads SGHTA; CDR2 reads FQGTGA. In DNA form, the CDR3 reads TGTGCCAGCAGCTTCACCCCGTCCGGATACACTGAGCAGTTCTTC. This encodes CASSFTPSGYTEQFF.

The chain couples TRBV28 to TRBJ1-5; 10 nucleotides agree with TRBD1. The V gene's germline CDR1 is MDHEN and CDR2 SYDVKM. The CDR3 has 15 amino acids. The junction had 4 bases not matched to a gene; V was cut back by 3 bases and J by 5 bases. CDR3 DNA sequence: TGTGCCAGCAGTTTCAGGACAGGGGGGTATCAGCCCCAGCATTTT. It specifies CASSFRTGGYQPQHF.

The gene calls are TRBV7-9 and TRBJ2-7, with 7 bases fitting TRBD2. Per germline, CDR1 SEHNR and CDR2 FQNEAQ (reference sequence). The V and J ends lost 0 bases and 2 bases, in that order; junction bases with no gene match: 1. CDR3 length: 14 amino acids. In DNA, the CDR3 is TGTGCCAGCAGCTTAGCGGCGGGAGCCTACGAGCAGTACTTC. Translated: CASSLAAGAYEQYF.

This chain links TRBV2 with TRBJ2-7, with D maybe TRBD1 (5 bases). Per the germline V gene, CDR1 is SNHLY and CDR2 is FYNNEI. V was shortened by 6 bases and J by 0 bases, with 12 bases between the two germline ends. The CDR3 consists of 14 residues. The CDR3 region has the DNA TGTGCCAGCAGACAGACAGAGAGCTCCTACGAGCAGTACTTC. The encoded protein is CASRQTESSYEQYF.

Of note for this clone: A junction end diverges from the germline sequence, so it may reflect a read error. V and J are TRBV19 and TRBJ2-7, with 8 bases that match TRBD1. The CDR3 is 14 residues long. The germline CDR1 and CDR2 sequences are LNHDA and SQIVND (reference sequence). CDR3 sequence reads: CATRRRTGNYGQYF. The DNA of the CDR3 is TGTGCCACCCGTAGAAGGACAGGGAACTACGGGCAGTACTTC.

The chain joins TRBV24-1 to TRBJ2-1, with 7 bases lining up with TRBD2. V shed 1 base, J shed 6 bases, and the junction held 8 bases outside the gene matches. CDR3 length: 16 residues. Germline V gene sequence: CDR1 KGHDR, CDR2 SFDVKD. CDR3 loop: CATSDFKVASGNEQFF. CDR3 nucleotides: TGTGCCACCAGTGATTTTAAAGTGGCTAGCGGCAATGAGCAGTTCTTC.

V gene TRBV27 combines with J gene TRBJ2-1; 14 bases agree with TRBD2. CDR1 and CDR2 from the germline V gene are MNHEY and SMNVEV (reference sequence). After removal of 5 bases from V and 11 bases from J, the junction contained 11 bases not matched to a gene. CDR3 length equals 16 residues. The CDR3 loop is CASSPRLAGGGGKQFF. The CDR3 region has the DNA TGTGCCAGCAGTCCCAGACTAGCGGGGGGGGGCGGGAAGCAGTTCTTC.

The chain joins TRBV5-4 to TRBJ1-6; D is perhaps TRBD1 (6 bases). The germline gives CDR1 SGHNT, CDR2 YYREEE (reference sequence). V was cut by 3 bases and J by 7 bases, with 11 bases left in between. This CDR3 has 14 amino acids. CDR3 sequence: CASSSTGENSPLHF. The CDR3 nucleotides are TGTGCCAGCAGCTCGACAGGAGAAAATTCACCCCTCCACTTT.

This chain connects TRBV28 to TRBJ2-1, with 8 bases identical to TRBD2. Germline V lookup: CDR1 MDHEN, CDR2 SYDVKM. V gave up 0 bases and J gave up 10 bases; unmatched junction bases: 14. The CDR3 extends over 17 amino acids. CDR3 in DNA: TGTGCCAGCAGTTTATGGGGGGCGGGAGGCCCGTTAGGCGAGCAGTTCTTC. Translating it yields CASSLWGAGGPLGEQFF.

This clone was found a few times. The chain uses TRBV27 and TRBJ1-2; D might be TRBD1 (6 bases). This CDR3 comprises 13 residues. Germline assignment: CDR1 MNHEY and CDR2 SMNVEV (reference sequence). V was trimmed by 2 bases and J by 8 bases, leaving 12 bases between them. The CDR3: CASSLTRGGGYTF. The CDR3 DNA reads as TGTGCCAGCAGTTTAACCAGGGGAGGAGGCTACACCTTC.

V usage is TRBV5-1 and J usage is TRBJ1-3; no definite D call. The length of the CDR3 is 13 residues. CDR1 is SGHRS and CDR2 is YFSETQ in the germline V gene. Trimming removed 4 bases from V and 8 bases from J, with 13 bases in between. This CDR3 reads CASSPRTGDTIYF. The CDR3 DNA is TGCGCCAGCAGCCCTCGGACCGGGGACACCATATATTTT.

DNA for the CDR3: TGTGCCAGCAGTTACTTGGGGGCGGGGAGCTCCTACGAGCAGTACTTC. Its protein product is CASSYLGAGSSYEQYF. This chain connects TRBV6-5 to TRBJ2-7; D may match TRBD1 or TRBD2 (6 bases each). Germline CDR1 and CDR2: MNHEY and SVGAGI. The length of the CDR3 is 16 residues. V lost 1 base and J lost 0, with 13 bases in between.

This chain uses TRBV3-1 (or the pseudogene TRBV3-2) with TRBJ2-5; D gene unclear. This CDR3 has 10 residues. The germline V gene has CDR1 LGHDT and CDR2 YNNKEL (reference sequence). V was pared by 3 bases and J by 8 bases, with 4 bases between. The CDR3 nucleotides are TGTGCCAGCAGCCAGAATACCCAGTACTTC. This translates into CASSQNTQYF.

V gene TRBV6-5 combines with J gene TRBJ2-7, with TRBD1 as a possible D gene (5 bases). Trimming left V 3 bases short and J 2 bases short, with 14 bases between. This CDR3 region has 15 residues. Germline-derived CDR1 and CDR2 are MNHEY and SVGAGI. In nucleotides, the CDR3 is TGTGCCAGCAGTTATTGGGGCAGATCAACCTACGAGCAGTACTTC. Residues: CASSYWGRSTYEQYF.

The rearrangement joins TRBV5-4 to TRBJ2-7; TRBD1 or TRBD2 may be the D gene (5 bases each). Trimming cost V 4 bases and J 2 bases, with 10 bases left between them. This CDR3 has 13 amino acids. Per the germline V gene, CDR1 is SGHNT and CDR2 is YYREEE (reference sequence). DNA of the CDR3: TGTGCCAGCAGCCGGGACCTACCCTACGAGCAGTACTTC. It yields the protein CASSRDLPYEQYF.